This is a list of T cell receptor beta chains from one sample in a study of T-cell memory formation after mild COVID-19. From the 5' RACE reads, TCRdb called clonotypes with MiXCR, one entry per CDR3 protein. The sample lists 140,000 or so distinct CDR3 sequences, about 19% occurring once. Input material: PBMCs or a T cell subset sorted from them (not recorded which). The source of these receptors is an adult woman who had mild COVID-19 (a few samples of this study predate the infection). Cell type and time point are not known. Each CDR3 is given with its conserved first and last residue.

V gene: TRBV19
CDR3 protein: CASSISETYGYTF

V gene: TRBV7-2
CDR3 protein: CASGTGNYGYTF

V gene: TRBV12-3/TRBV12-4
CDR3 protein: CASHRGGYGYTF

V gene: TRBV20-1
CDR3 protein: CSASIPGDTEAFF

V gene: TRBV5-1
CDR3 protein: CASTSGGGYTEAFF

V gene: TRBV5-6
CDR3 protein: CASSLRPGQGADEQFF

V gene: TRBV20-1
CDR3 protein: CSARAKRTGGGYEQYF

V gene: TRBV29-1
CDR3 protein: CSVTGTGDYEQYF

V gene: TRBV24-1
CDR3 protein: CATTSAGGPNNEQFF

V gene: TRBV4-3
CDR3 protein: CASSQPGGGSTDTQYF

V gene: TRBV12-3/TRBV12-4
CDR3 protein: CASSFYNLSGRNYGQFF

V gene: TRBV7-9
CDR3 protein: CASNYGLAGRGETQYF

V gene: TRBV20-1
CDR3 protein: CSAGTSGTTDTQYF

V gene: TRBV20-1
CDR3 protein: CSATSEITEAFF

V gene: TRBV2
CDR3 protein: CASSGTIGQVYEQYF